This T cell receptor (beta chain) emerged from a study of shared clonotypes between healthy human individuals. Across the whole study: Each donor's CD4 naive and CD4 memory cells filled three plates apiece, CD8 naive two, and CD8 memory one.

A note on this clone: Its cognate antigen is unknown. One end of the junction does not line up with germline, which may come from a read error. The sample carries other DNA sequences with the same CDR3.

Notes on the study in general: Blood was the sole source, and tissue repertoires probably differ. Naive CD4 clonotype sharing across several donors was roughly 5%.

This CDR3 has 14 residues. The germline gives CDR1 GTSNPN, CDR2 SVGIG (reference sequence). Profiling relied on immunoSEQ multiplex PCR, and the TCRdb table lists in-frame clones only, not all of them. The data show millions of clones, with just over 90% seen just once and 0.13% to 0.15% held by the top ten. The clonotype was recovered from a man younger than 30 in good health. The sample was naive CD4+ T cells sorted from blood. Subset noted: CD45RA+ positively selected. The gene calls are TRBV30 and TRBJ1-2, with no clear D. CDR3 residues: CAWSVGMRIYGYTF. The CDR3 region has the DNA TGCGCCTGGAGTGTGGGGATGAGGATCTATGGCTACACCTTC.